The clone carrying this TCR beta chain was seen ten or more times. For TCRbeta, the library was prepared with unique molecular identifiers. TCRdb passed the PCR reads through MiXCR, listing each CDR3 protein once. The sample lists about 72,000 distinct CDR3 sequences, about 7.3% seen once, with 2.5% in the top ten. CDR3 length: 10 residues. Germline loops: CDR1 SQVTM, CDR2 ANQGSEA. Trimming took 8 bases from V and 6 from J, leaving 10 bases between them. The record originates from a study of T-cell reconstitution after alpha-beta-depleted transplantation in children. The chain joins TRBV29-1 to TRBJ1-1; no clear D gene. The receptor was derived from a human donor who donated a stem cell graft to a child with acute lymphoblastic leukemia. This specimen was PBMCs from the stem cell graft donor, taken from the stem cell graft. CDR3 nucleotides: TGCAGCACGCGCGGGGCTGAAGCTTTCTTT. It encodes CSTRGAEAFF.